A single sample is the source of the 9 T cell receptor beta chains below, sequenced in a study of regulatory T cells in long-lasting Graves disease. CDR3-region Arm-PCR and iRepertoire HTBI primers produced the TCR beta libraries. TCRdb re-called the multiplex PCR reads with MiXCR, one entry per CDR3 protein. Of roughly 500,000 distinct CDR3 sequences detected, 13% appear once; the ten largest clones hold roughly a tenth. The time point: newly diagnosed GD, antithyroid drugs for less than 3 months. RNA extracted from PBMCs served as the sequencing template. These data also formed part of another study, on T cells in Graves' hyperthyroidism and ophthalmopathy.

The specimen comprised peripheral blood mononuclear cells (PBMCs), sampled at new diagnosis, from a patient treated with antithyroid drugs. Every receptor here comes from a man aged 30 to 45 with Graves disease.

This clonotype was observed many times. This chain joins TRBV29-1 and TRBJ2-2; D not certain. V shed 7 bases and J shed 7 bases, with 16 bases lying between them. CDR1 is SQVTM, CDR2 ANQGSEA, per germline. There are 13 residues in the CDR3. The CDR3 DNA follows: TGCAGCGCTCCCGCCCCGTTGGACGGGGAGCTGTTTTTT. Encoded protein: CSAPAPLDGELFF.

The chain joins TRBV2 to TRBJ2-7; D perhaps matches TRBD2 (6 bases). CDR3 length equals 12 residues. Germline V gives CDR1 SNHLY, CDR2 FYNNEI. Between the trimmed V and J ends, which lost 6 bases and 9 bases, there was a span of 15 bases. CDR3 sequence reads: CASRTPSDRQYF. In nucleotides, the CDR3 is TGTGCCAGCAGGACACCTAGCGACCGGCAGTACTTC.

Many counts were recorded for this clonotype. This chain connects TRBV24-1 to TRBJ1-2; 7 bases line up with TRBD1. V dropped 5 bases and J dropped 4; count of bases not matched to a gene: 0. This CDR3 has 12 residues. Germline lookup yields CDR1 KGHDR and CDR2 SFDVKD. The CDR3 sequence: CATSGDSYGYTF. The CDR3 DNA is TGTGCCACCAGTGGGGACAGCTATGGCTACACCTTC.

The chain carries TRBV6-2 or TRBV6-3 and TRBJ1-2; D might be TRBD1 (5 bases). Germline CDR1 MNHEY, CDR2 SVGEGT. Trimming pared 0 bases from V and 7 bases from J, leaving 12 bases between. The CDR3 runs to 14 residues. As DNA, the CDR3 is TGTGCCAGCAGTTACTCAAGGGACTTGAGTGGCTACACCTTC. Translating it yields CASSYSRDLSGYTF.

This clonotype was detected a few times. The CDR3 spells CASSVGTVGNTIYF. The CDR3 nucleotides read TGTGCCAGCTCAGTGGGAACTGTTGGAAACACCATATATTTT. This sequence joins TRBV18 and TRBJ1-3; D call uncertain. The V end was cut by 5 bases, the J end by 3 bases, with 11 bases between. Germline-derived CDR1 and CDR2 are KGHSH and LQKENI. This CDR3 is 14 amino acids long.

This clonotype was counted between two and nine times. The chain has TRBV11-3 and TRBJ2-1; D is possibly TRBD1 or TRBD2 (7 bases each). The CDR3 is 14 residues long. Trimming cost V 7 bases and J 5 bases, with 15 bases left between them. Germline V lookup: CDR1 SGHNT, CDR2 YENEEA. The CDR3 nucleotides are TGTGCCAGCACCAGGGGGGGAAGTCACAATGAGCAGTTCTTC. Its protein is CASTRGGSHNEQFF.

The V call is TRBV5-4, the J call TRBJ1-1; TRBD1 might be the D (5 bases). The CDR3 length is 13 residues. The germline gives CDR1 SGHNT, CDR2 YYREEE (reference sequence). V gave up 2 bases and J gave up 6 bases, with 11 bases separating them. The CDR3 DNA is TGTGCCAGCAGCTTCGGGGGGTACTCTGAAGCTTTCTTT. Its protein product is CASSFGGYSEAFF. Full variable domain (remainder filled in from reference TRBV5-4 and TRBJ1-1): ETGVTQSPTHLIKTRGQQVTLRCSSQSGHNTVSWYQQALGQGPQFIFQYYREEENGRGNFPPRFSGLQFPNYSSELNVNALELDDSALYLCASSFGGYSEAFFGQGTRLTVV.

This clonotype has only a few counts. The V call is TRBV27, the J call TRBJ1-2; D may be TRBD1 (6 bases). CDR3 size: 14 residues. Looked up from germline, CDR1 is MNHEY and CDR2 is SMNVEV (reference sequence). V gave up 5 bases and J gave up 4 bases, with 14 bases separating them. CDR3 residues: CASSPPGQSYGYTF. DNA for the CDR3: TGTGCCAGCAGTCCACCCGGACAGTCCTATGGCTACACCTTC.

V and J are TRBV25-1 and TRBJ2-3, with D possibly TRBD1 on 6 matching bases. From germline, CDR1 is MGHDK and CDR2 SYGVNS. This CDR3 is 14 amino acids long. Between the trimmed V and J ends, which lost 8 bases and 4 bases, there was a span of 16 bases. The CDR3 DNA reads TGTGCCAGCCGATCGACAGGTCGGTCAGATACGCAGTATTTT. Its translation is CASRSTGRSDTQYF.